Below, 3 T cell receptor beta chains from the same sample are listed, as sequenced in a study of T cells in Graves' hyperthyroidism and ophthalmopathy. TCR beta CDR3 region amplification was performed from RNA transcripts. RT-PCR in the first round (using the HTBI primer set) targeted the TCR CDR3. TCRdb analysed the multiplex PCR reads with MiXCR anew, one entry per CDR3 protein. The sample has about 560,000 distinct CDR3 sequences, around 13% seen once; the top ten hold approximately 13%. What was sequenced was blood. The receptors shown here come from a woman aged 40 to 50 with Graves' hyperthyroidism.

The sample holds many counts of this clonotype. V gene TRBV3-1 combines with J gene TRBJ1-6; 8 bases line up with TRBD1. Germline V CDR1 and CDR2: LGHDT, YNNKEL (reference sequence). V lost 0 bases and J lost 4; bases outside the gene matches: 2. The CDR3 spans 16 residues. In nucleotides, the CDR3 is TGTGCCAGCAGCCAAGATGGGACAGGTTATAATTCACCCCTCCACTTT. This gives the protein CASSQDGTGYNSPLHF.

This clonotype showed up many times. The chain couples TRBV2 to TRBJ2-7, with D uncertain. Germline V gives CDR1 SNHLY, CDR2 FYNNEI. V was pared by 4 bases and J by 2 bases, with 12 bases between. This CDR3 comprises 14 residues. Here the CDR3 reads CASSARTVPYEQYF. CDR3 coding DNA: TGTGCCAGCAGTGCGAGGACGGTTCCCTACGAGCAGTACTTC. Using reference TRBV2 and TRBJ2-7 for the parts outside the CDR3, the full variable domain is EPEVTQTPSHQVTQMGQEVILRCVPISNHLYFYWYRQILGQKVEFLVSFYNNEISEKSEIFDDQFSVERPDGSNFTLKIRSTKLEDSAMYFCASSARTVPYEQYFGPGTRLTVT.

This clonotype was recorded at least ten times. The V call is TRBV2, the J call TRBJ1-5; no reliable D call. Germline V CDR1 and CDR2: SNHLY, FYNNEI. V lost 1 base and J lost 3, with 4 bases in between. This CDR3 contains 13 residues. The DNA of the CDR3 is TGTGCCAGCAGTGAAGACTTCAATCAGCCCCAGCATTTT. It yields the protein CASSEDFNQPQHF.